This entry features one T cell receptor (beta chain) sequence. Trimming pared 1 base from V and 6 bases from J, leaving 15 bases between. CDR3 size: 16 residues. Germline V CDR1 and CDR2: SEHNR, FQNEAQ (reference sequence). The sample is drawn from a study of blood T cell repertoires in COVID-19. In the study overall: Sites in the United States, Italy and Spain provided acute and convalescent COVID-19 samples. Sources were T cells, B-cell-depleted T cells, or PBMCs; the material itself was cDNA or gDNA.

In the original processing: Reference gene primers were amplified, and this amplification served to estimate nucleated cell counts. Produced via immunoSEQ multiplex PCR; TCRdb's table is partial and in-frame only. The V and J calls and clone size are taken from that table; D and trimming were inferred from the DNA. This sample has 70,000 or so clones, with approximately 86% found just once. The chain is built from TRBV7-9 and TRBJ2-2; D may be TRBD1 (6 bases). The sequence came from a woman aged 45-65 years with acute or convalescent COVID-19. The sequenced material came from peripheral blood. DNA for the CDR3: TGTGCCAGCAGCTTAGATCAGGGGTGGAAAGCCGGGGAGCTGTTTTTT. It specifies CASSLDQGWKAGELFF.